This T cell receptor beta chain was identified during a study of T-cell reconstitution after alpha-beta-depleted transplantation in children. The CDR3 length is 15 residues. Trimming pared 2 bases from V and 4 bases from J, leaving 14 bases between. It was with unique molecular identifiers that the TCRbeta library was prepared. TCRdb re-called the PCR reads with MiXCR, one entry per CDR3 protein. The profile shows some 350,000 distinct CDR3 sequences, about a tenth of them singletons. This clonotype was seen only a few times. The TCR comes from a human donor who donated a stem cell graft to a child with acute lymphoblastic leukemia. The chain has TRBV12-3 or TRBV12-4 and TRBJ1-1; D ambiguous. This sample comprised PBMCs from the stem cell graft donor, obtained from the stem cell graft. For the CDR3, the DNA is TGTGCCAGCAGTTTACGCCCCCGGGTTGGCACTGAAGCTTTCTTT. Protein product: CASSLRPRVGTEAFF.